The clone carrying this TCR beta chain was detected many times. The data originate from a study of spatial heterogeneity in lung cancer. Study as a whole: A unique TCR and UMI combination showed up more than ten times in raw reads, on average.

The time point here: sample taken at primary tumor resection. The sequenced material consisted of unsorted whole RNA from tumor, nontumor lung or frozen PBMC. The CDR3 has 14 residues. CDR1 and CDR2 (germline): SNHLY, FYNNEI. Trimming removed 4 bases from V and 2 bases from J; junction bases left unmatched: 4. Via MiXCR, TCRdb re-called the 5' RACE reads, giving one row per CDR3 protein. Among some 38,000 distinct CDR3 sequences, roughly 7.4% were seen once, and the ten largest hold about 26%. This rearrangement joins TRBV2 to TRBJ2-5; 7 bases are a match to TRBD1. The sample consisted of PBMCs, taken at surgery. This receptor was taken from a male donor with early-stage non-small cell lung cancer. The CDR3 reads CASSGGQEQETQYF. CDR3 nucleotides: TGTGCCAGCAGTGGCGGACAGGAGCAAGAGACCCAGTACTTC. Full variable domain (outside the CDR3, taken from reference TRBV2 and TRBJ2-5): EPEVTQTPSHQVTQMGQEVILRCVPISNHLYFYWYRQILGQKVEFLVSFYNNEISEKSEIFDDQFSVERPDGSNFTLKIRSTKLEDSAMYFCASSGGQEQETQYFGPGTRLLVL.